The 2 T cell receptor beta chains given below trace back to one sample, sequenced in a study of blood T cell repertoires in COVID-19 (dated by TCRdb to 2020 to 2022). The receptor library was made with the immunoSEQ multiplex PCR assay. This is the immuneACCESS table as TCRdb keeps it, with only in-frame sequences that have V and J called. A part of the clones is gone; compared with another copy, unresolved V genes explain less than half, and the rest is unexplained. The sample table shows more than 25,000 clones, and 90% are seen once. The ten largest clones represent about 1% of the sample. The sample comprised peripheral blood. The receptors were gathered from a man aged 65-85 years with active or convalescent COVID-19.

The rearrangement links TRBV28 to TRBJ2-7; 10 bases fit TRBD2. V lost 7 bases to trimming and J lost 3 bases; unmatched junction nucleotides: 6. The CDR3 consists of 14 residues. Germline V gives CDR1 MDHEN, CDR2 SYDVKM. The CDR3 here is CASTLLAGVYEQYF. The CDR3 region has the DNA TGTGCCAGCACTCTTCTAGCGGGAGTCTACGAGCAGTACTTC.

The J gene is TRBJ2-1, the V gene TRBV29-1; 8 bases agree with TRBD2. With 4 bases clipped from V and 3 bases from J, the junction kept 2 bases outside the gene matches. CDR3 length equals 13 residues. Germline V gene sequence: CDR1 SQVTM, CDR2 ANQGSEA. CDR3 coding DNA: TGCAGCGTTGTTGCGGGAGGCTACAATGAGCAGTTCTTC. Residues: CSVVAGGYNEQFF.